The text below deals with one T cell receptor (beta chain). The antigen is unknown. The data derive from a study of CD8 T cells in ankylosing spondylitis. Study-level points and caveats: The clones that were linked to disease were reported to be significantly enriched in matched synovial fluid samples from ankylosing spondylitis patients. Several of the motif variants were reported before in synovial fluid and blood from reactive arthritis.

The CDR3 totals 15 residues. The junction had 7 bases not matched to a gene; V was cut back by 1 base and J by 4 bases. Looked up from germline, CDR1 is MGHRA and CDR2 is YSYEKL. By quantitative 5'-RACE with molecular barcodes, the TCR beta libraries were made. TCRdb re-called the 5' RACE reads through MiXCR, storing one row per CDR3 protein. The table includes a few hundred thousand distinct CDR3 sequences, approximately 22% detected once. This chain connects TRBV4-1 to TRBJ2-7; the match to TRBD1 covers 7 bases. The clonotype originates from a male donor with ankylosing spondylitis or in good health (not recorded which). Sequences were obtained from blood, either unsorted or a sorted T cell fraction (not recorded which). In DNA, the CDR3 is TGCGCCAGCAGCCAAGCCCCGGGACAGTTATACGAGCAGTACTTC. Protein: CASSQAPGQLYEQYF.